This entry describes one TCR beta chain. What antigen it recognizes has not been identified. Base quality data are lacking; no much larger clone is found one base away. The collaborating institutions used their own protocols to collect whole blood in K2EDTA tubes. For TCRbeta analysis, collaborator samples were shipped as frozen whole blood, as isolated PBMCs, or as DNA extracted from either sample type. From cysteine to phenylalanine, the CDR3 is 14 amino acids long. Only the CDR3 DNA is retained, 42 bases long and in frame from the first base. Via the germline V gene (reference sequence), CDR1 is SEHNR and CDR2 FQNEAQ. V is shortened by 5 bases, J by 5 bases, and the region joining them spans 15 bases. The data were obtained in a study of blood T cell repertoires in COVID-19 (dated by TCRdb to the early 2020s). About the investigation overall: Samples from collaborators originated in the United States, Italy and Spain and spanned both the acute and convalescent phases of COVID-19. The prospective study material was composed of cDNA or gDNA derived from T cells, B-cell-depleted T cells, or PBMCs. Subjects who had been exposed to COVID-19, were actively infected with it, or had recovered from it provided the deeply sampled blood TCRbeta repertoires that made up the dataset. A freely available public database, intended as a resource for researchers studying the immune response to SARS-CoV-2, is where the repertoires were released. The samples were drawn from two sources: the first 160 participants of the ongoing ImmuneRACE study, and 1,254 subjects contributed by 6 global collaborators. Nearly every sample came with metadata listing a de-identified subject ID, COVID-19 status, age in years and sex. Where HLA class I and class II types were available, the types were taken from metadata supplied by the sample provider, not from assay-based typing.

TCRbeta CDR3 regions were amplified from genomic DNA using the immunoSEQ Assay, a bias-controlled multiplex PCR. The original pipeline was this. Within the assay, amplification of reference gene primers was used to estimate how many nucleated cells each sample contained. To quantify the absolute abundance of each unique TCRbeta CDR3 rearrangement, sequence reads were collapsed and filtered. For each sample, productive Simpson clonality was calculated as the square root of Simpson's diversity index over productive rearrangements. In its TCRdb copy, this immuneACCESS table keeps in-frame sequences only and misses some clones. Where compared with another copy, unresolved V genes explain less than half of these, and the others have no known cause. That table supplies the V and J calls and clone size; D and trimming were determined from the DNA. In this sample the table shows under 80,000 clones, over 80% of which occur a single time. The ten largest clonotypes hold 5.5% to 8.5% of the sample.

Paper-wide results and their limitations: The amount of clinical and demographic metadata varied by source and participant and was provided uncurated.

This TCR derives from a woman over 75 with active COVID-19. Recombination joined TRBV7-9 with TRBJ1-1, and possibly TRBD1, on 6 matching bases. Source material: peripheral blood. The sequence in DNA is TGTGCCAGCAGCCTACAGGGCCCGGGAACTGAAGCTTTCTTT. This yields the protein CASSLQGPGTEAFF.